These 32 T cell receptor beta chains originate from one sample sequenced in a study of T cell responses to AZD1222 COVID-19 vaccine. Only in-frame clones appear in the TCRdb table, and some are missing; sequencing was by immunoSEQ multiplex PCR. The repertoire consists of approximately 85,000 clones, with 65% to 90% occurring once and the leading ten covering roughly 6.5%. This specimen was peripheral blood, taken on day 0 of AZD1222 vaccination. The source is an adult in good health.

This chain uses TRBV11-2 with TRBJ1-1; D unclear. The CDR3 is made up of 15 amino acids. Trimming pared 1 base from V and 1 base from J, leaving 10 bases between. CDR1 is SGHAT, CDR2 FQNNGV, per germline. CDR3 sequence reads: CASSLVEAPNTEAFF. CDR3 nucleotide sequence: TGTGCCAGCAGCTTAGTGGAGGCTCCGAACACTGAAGCTTTCTTT.

This chain joins TRBV2 and TRBJ1-4; D call uncertain. Per the germline V gene, CDR1 is SNHLY and CDR2 is FYNNEI. The germline V and J ends were trimmed by 4 bases and 3 bases, with 18 bases remaining between them. This CDR3 is 17 amino acids long. CDR3 residues: CASSGSGRRSANEKLFF. Here the CDR3 DNA reads TGTGCCAGCAGTGGTTCTGGCCGGCGTTCGGCTAATGAAAAACTGTTTTTT.

The rearrangement joins TRBV18 to TRBJ1-2, with D possibly TRBD1 on 6 matching bases. Germline loops: CDR1 KGHSH, CDR2 LQKENI. V was clipped by 4 bases and J by 2 bases, with 8 bases between them. This CDR3 contains 13 residues. The CDR3 DNA reads TGTGCCAGCTCACTGGACAGAAACTATGGCTACACCTTC. It encodes CASSLDRNYGYTF.

V gene TRBV7-2 combines with J gene TRBJ1-2, with a possible D match to TRBD1 (6 bases). The CDR3 totals 14 residues. V lost 6 bases, J lost 6 bases, and 17 bases lay in between. Germline loops: CDR1 SGHTA, CDR2 FQGNSA. The CDR3 sequence is CASRRGGLENGYTF. Here the CDR3 DNA reads TGTGCCAGCAGGAGGGGGGGACTGGAGAATGGCTACACCTTC. Combining the CDR3 with reference TRBV7-2 and TRBJ1-2 gives the whole variable domain GAGVSQSPSNKVTEKGKDVELRCDPISGHTALYWYRQSLGQGLEFLIYFQGNSAPDKSGLPSDRFSAERTGGSVSTLTIQRTQQEDSAVYLCASRRGGLENGYTFGSGTRLTVV.

The chain links TRBV11-2 to TRBJ2-7; no firm D call. Germline values: CDR1 SGHAT, CDR2 FQNNGV. The CDR3 extends over 14 amino acids. The V end lost 5 bases, the J end lost 3 bases, and 14 bases lay between the germline ends. The CDR3 coding sequence is TGTGCCAGCAGCAGCCCGCGACGTTTCTACGAGCAGTACTTC. Residues: CASSSPRRFYEQYF.

V gene TRBV5-5 combines with J gene TRBJ1-5; 9 bases line up with TRBD1. Germline loops: CDR1 SGHKS, CDR2 YYEKEE (reference sequence). This CDR3 comprises 14 residues. Losses at the gene ends were 4 bases for V and 7 bases for J; bases not matched to a gene: 6. Written as DNA, the CDR3 is TGTGCCAGCAGCCCACAGGGGGCGAGGCAGCCCCAGCATTTT. Translated, it gives CASSPQGARQPQHF. The full variable domain, rest sourced from reference TRBV5-5 and TRBJ1-5, is DAGVTQSPTHLIKTRGQQVTLRCSPISGHKSVSWYQQVLGQGPQFIFQYYEKEERGRGNFPDRFSARQFPNYSSELNVNALLLGDSALYLCASSPQGARQPQHFGDGTRLSIL.

This chain links TRBV21-1 with TRBJ2-2; whether TRBD2, the table's D call, matches the DNA was not checked. TRBV21-1 is an annotated pseudogene. There are 16 residues in the CDR3. CDR3 nucleotide sequence: TGTGCCAGCAGCATTAGGACTAGTAGATACACCGGGGAGCTGTTTTTT. Protein product: CASSIRTSRYTGELFF.

In DNA form, the CDR3 reads TGTGCCAGCAGCCAAGAAGCAACAGGAAACACCATATATTTT. Translating it yields CASSQEATGNTIYF. The rearrangement uses TRBV3-1 (or the pseudogene TRBV3-2) and TRBJ1-3; no definite D call. This CDR3 region has 14 residues. CDR1 LGHDT and CDR2 YNNKEL come from the germline V gene (reference sequence). V lost 0 bases and J lost 4, with 7 bases in between.

The chain uses TRBV7-9 and TRBJ2-5; D is unclear. The CDR3 is 16 amino acids. V lost 5 bases and J lost 1, with 17 bases in between. Germline loops: CDR1 SEHNR, CDR2 FQNEAQ (reference sequence). The CDR3 region is CASSPRSGRIQETQYF. CDR3 bases: TGTGCCAGCAGCCCCCGTTCCGGGCGGATCCAAGAGACCCAGTACTTC.

The rearrangement links TRBV7-8 to TRBJ2-5; 8 bases align to TRBD1. Germline trimming cut 5 bases from V and 4 bases from J; bases unmatched to any gene: 9. Germline assignment: CDR1 SGHVS and CDR2 FQNEAQ. This CDR3 has 15 residues. CDR3 bases: TGTGCCAGCAGCCGGGACAGGACAGCGGTAGAGACCCAGTACTTC. It translates to CASSRDRTAVETQYF.

The chain has TRBV7-2 and TRBJ1-3; D is undetermined. V dropped 5 bases and J dropped 2 bases, with 7 bases sitting between them. The CDR3 has 13 amino acids. Germline assignment: CDR1 SGHTA and CDR2 FQGNSA. This CDR3 is CASSPGAGNTIYF. In DNA, the CDR3 is TGTGCCAGCAGCCCAGGTGCTGGAAACACCATATATTTT.

The V gene is TRBV6-5, the J gene TRBJ1-2; D is perhaps TRBD1 (6 bases). Trimming took off 6 bases at V and 7 bases at J, with 9 bases between the two ends. Germline values: CDR1 MNHEY, CDR2 SVGAGI. The CDR3 has 11 residues. CDR3 region: CASSPGVGYTF. The CDR3 nucleotides read TGTGCCAGCAGCCCAGGGGTTGGCTACACCTTC.

This clone occurred a few times. The CDR3 reads CSATGTGAGEQYF. As DNA, the CDR3 is TGCAGCGCCACCGGGACAGGGGCTGGAGAGCAGTACTTC. V usage is TRBV29-1 and J usage is TRBJ2-7; 10 nucleotides line up with TRBD1. The J segment lost 7 bases and the V segment lost 7 bases, leaving 10 bases of the junction unmatched. Germline lookup yields CDR1 SQVTM and CDR2 ANQGSEA. The CDR3 is made up of 13 amino acids.

V gene TRBV7-9 combines with J gene TRBJ2-3, with D possibly being TRBD1 or TRBD2 (6 bases each). Looked up from germline, CDR1 is SEHNR and CDR2 is FQNEAQ (reference sequence). The CDR3 loop spans 14 amino acids. Trimming took off 5 bases at V and 5 bases at J, with 14 bases between the two ends. This CDR3 reads CASSRGGGGDTQYF. In DNA, the CDR3 is TGTGCCAGCAGCCGCGGCGGAGGGGGAGATACGCAGTATTTT.

J is TRBJ1-5 and V is TRBV19; the D gene is possibly TRBD1 (5 bases). The germline V and J ends were trimmed by 4 bases and 0 bases, with 7 bases remaining between them. Germline assignment: CDR1 LNHDA and CDR2 SQIVND (reference sequence). The CDR3 extends over 14 amino acids. The CDR3 DNA follows: TGTGCCAGTAGTAGGGGGGATAGCAATCAGCCCCAGCATTTT. It specifies CASSRGDSNQPQHF.

The chain employs TRBV19 and TRBJ2-6; unclear D gene. Trimming pared 7 bases from V and 0 bases from J, leaving 10 bases between. CDR3 length: 15 amino acids. The V gene's germline CDR1 is LNHDA and CDR2 SQIVND (reference sequence). The CDR3 coding sequence is TGTGCCAGTACTGCCCACACCTCTGGGGCCAACGTCCTGACTTTC. Translation gives CASTAHTSGANVLTF. Full variable domain (outside the CDR3, taken from reference TRBV19 and TRBJ2-6): DGGITQSPKYLFRKEGQNVTLSCEQNLNHDAMYWYRQDPGQGLRLIYYSQIVNDFQKGDIAEGYSVSREKKESFPLTVTSAQKNPTAFYLCASTAHTSGANVLTFGAGSRLTVL.

The gene calls are TRBV24-1 and TRBJ2-2; the match to TRBD1 covers 7 bases. CDR3 size: 12 residues. Germline CDR1 KGHDR, CDR2 SFDVKD. The V and J ends lost 7 bases and 9 bases, in that order; junction bases with no gene match: 4. DNA for the CDR3: TGTGCCACCAGCAAGGGGGCCCGGGAGCTGTTTTTT. Translation gives CATSKGARELFF.

The V gene is TRBV6-5, the J gene TRBJ2-5, with no clear D. This CDR3 is 13 amino acids long. Per germline, CDR1 MNHEY and CDR2 SVGAGI. V lost 3 bases and J 7 bases, leaving 12 bases between the germline ends. DNA for the CDR3: TGTGCCAGCAGTTATGACGGAATTGGGACCCAGTACTTC. Its translation is CASSYDGIGTQYF.

The CDR3 bases are TGCGCCAGCACTTCAGGGGAAGCCAAAAACATTCAGTACTTC. It is translated as CASTSGEAKNIQYF. This rearrangement joins TRBV10-2 to TRBJ2-4; the D gene is possibly TRBD1 (6 bases). The germline CDR1 and CDR2 sequences are WSHSY and SAAADI. CDR3 size: 14 residues. The V gene lost 7 bases and the J gene lost 0 bases, with 10 bases spanning the gap.

The chain couples TRBV24-1 to TRBJ1-2; 9 bases are shared with TRBD1. Unmatched junction bases numbered 7, after V lost 3 bases and J lost 6 bases. The CDR3 spans 15 residues. Germline CDR1 is KGHDR and CDR2 is SFDVKD. The CDR3 nucleotides read TGTGCCACCAGTGATCCAGCACAGGGGGCGAATGGCTACACCTTC. Translation: CATSDPAQGANGYTF.

The chain uses TRBV10-3 and TRBJ2-7; 7 bases align to TRBD1. Germline-derived CDR1 and CDR2 are ENHRY and SYGVKD. The CDR3 is 14 residues long. With V trimmed by 3 bases and J by 2 bases, 4 bases remained unmatched. CDR3 in DNA: TGTGCCATCAGTGATAAGGGGGCAGCCTACGAGCAGTACTTC. Its protein product is CAISDKGAAYEQYF.

CDR3 sequence (DNA): TGTGCCAGCAAGATGGGGACGGGCAATCAGCCCCAGCATTTT. This encodes CASKMGTGNQPQHF. The chain employs TRBV27 and TRBJ1-5, with D possibly being TRBD1 (5 bases). Germline lookup yields CDR1 MNHEY and CDR2 SMNVEV (reference sequence). V lost 7 bases and J 2 bases, leaving 12 bases between the germline ends. The CDR3 is made up of 14 amino acids.

This rearrangement joins TRBV6-4 to TRBJ1-5, with D unresolved. CDR1 MRHNA and CDR2 SNTAGT come from the germline V gene. Trimming removed 0 bases from V and 6 bases from J, with 18 bases in between. This CDR3 comprises 17 residues. CDR3 sequence (DNA): TGTGCCAGCAGTGACTCGAATTGTGTAGGTAAGGGTCAGCCCCAGCATTTT. Translation gives CASSDSNCVGKGQPQHF.

The chain carries TRBV5-8 and TRBJ2-1, with a weak D call TRBD1 (7 bases). Per germline, CDR1 SGHTS and CDR2 YDEGEE. This CDR3 is built from 15 residues. V lost 3 bases and J lost 8, with 18 bases in between. The CDR3 nucleotides read TGTGCCAGCAGCTGGGGCAGGGGGGCGGTACATGAGCAGTTCTTC. Translated: CASSWGRGAVHEQFF.

This chain links TRBV14 with TRBJ1-6; D ambiguous. Germline V CDR1 and CDR2: SGHDN, FVKESK. The CDR3 covers 12 residues. The V and J ends lost 0 bases and 11 bases respectively, with 5 bases between them. The CDR3 spells CASSQERAPLHF. The CDR3 coding sequence is TGTGCCAGCAGCCAAGAACGGGCACCCCTCCACTTT.

This clone has only a few counts. The chain carries TRBV3-1 (or the pseudogene TRBV3-2) and TRBJ1-1; D is ambiguous. Trimming left V 3 bases short and J 11 bases short, with 13 bases between. The CDR3 is 12 amino acids. Germline values: CDR1 LGHDT, CDR2 YNNKEL (reference sequence). CDR3 sequence (DNA): TGTGCCAGCAGCCAGTACGAGGGCTGGGCTTTCTTT. Its protein product is CASSQYEGWAFF.

This chain connects TRBV15 to TRBJ2-5; the D is unclear. V was trimmed by 6 bases and J by 1 base, leaving 18 bases between them. Germline-derived CDR1 and CDR2 are LNHNV and YYDKDF (reference sequence). The CDR3 runs 16 residues. CDR3 in amino acids: CATSTEGTLRQETQYF. CDR3 DNA: TGTGCCACCAGTACCGAAGGAACCCTCCGCCAAGAGACCCAGTACTTC.

The rearrangement joins TRBV5-6 to TRBJ2-1; D is possibly TRBD2 (5 bases). Trimming cost V 3 bases and J 3 bases, with 7 bases left between them. Per the germline V gene, CDR1 is SGHDT and CDR2 is YYEEEE. The CDR3 loop spans 13 amino acids. The CDR3 coding sequence is TGTGCCAGCAGCTCCAGCGGCTACAATGAGCAGTTCTTC. As protein: CASSSSGYNEQFF.

The chain combines TRBV7-9 with TRBJ2-2; TRBD2 matches at 14 bases. V lost 1 base to trimming and J lost 6 bases; unmatched junction nucleotides: 10. This CDR3 has 19 residues. Germline CDR1 SEHNR, CDR2 FQNEAQ (reference sequence). The CDR3, as DNA: TGTGCCAGCAGCTTAGGACGACTAGCGGGGGGGCCGGTCCCCGGGGAGCTGTTTTTT. Translating gives CASSLGRLAGGPVPGELFF.

This clone was found once. V is TRBV24-1 and J is TRBJ1-1, with 9 bases aligning to TRBD1. Trimming cost V 5 bases and J 1 base; bases outside gene matches: 4. The CDR3 has 15 amino acids. Germline CDR1 KGHDR, CDR2 SFDVKD. The CDR3 nucleotides are TGTGCCACCAGTGCCGGGACAGGGTGGAACACTGAAGCTTTCTTT. It specifies CATSAGTGWNTEAFF.

The genes are TRBV25-1 and TRBJ1-4; 10 bases map to TRBD1. Trimming cost V 2 bases and J 8 bases; bases outside gene matches: 8. CDR1 and CDR2 from the germline V gene are MGHDK and SYGVNS. The CDR3 runs 16 residues. The CDR3 DNA reads as TGTGCCAGCAGTGAAATGAGGACAGGGGGTGTGGAAAAACTGTTTTTT. Translating it yields CASSEMRTGGVEKLFF.

The rearrangement uses TRBV20-1 and TRBJ2-5; D is unresolved. Germline lookup yields CDR1 DFQATT and CDR2 SNEGSKA (reference sequence). With 3 bases removed from V and 4 bases from J, the gap between germline ends came to 6 bases. The length of the CDR3 is 11 residues. The CDR3 nucleotides are TGCAGTGCTAGCAGCTTAGAGACCCAGTACTTC. It translates to CSASSLETQYF.